One sample yielded the 17 T cell receptor delta chains listed below, sequenced in a study of gamma-delta chains in newborns, infants, children. TCRdb re-processed the reads via CATT. The sample comprises about 6,400 delta-chain clones, approximately 2.4% of which are singletons, and about 14% rests with the top ten. Input material: blood. These receptors all stem from a child who was a newborn, infant or young child, either healthy, febrile or measles-vaccinated (not recorded which).

On this clone itself: This probably arose from a read error, given a far larger clone one base away. The sample carries other DNA sequences with the same CDR3. The rearrangement uses TRDV2 and TRDJ3; 13 bases map to TRDD3. The CDR3 runs to 20 residues. After removal of 0 bases from V and 0 bases from J, the junction contained 4 bases not matched to a gene. Germline-derived CDR1 and CDR2 are GEAIGNYY and EKD. The CDR3 nucleotides read TGTGCCTGTGACACCGTACTGGGGGATACGGGCTCCTGGGACACCCGACAGATGTTTTTC. Protein sequence: CACDTVLGDTGSWDTRQMFF.

This clone was seen a handful of times. One end of the junction does not line up with germline, which may come from a read error. V and J are TRDV2 and TRDJ3; 7 nucleotides match TRDD3. CDR3 size: 18 residues. Germline assignment: CDR1 GEAIGNYY and CDR2 EKD. For the CDR3, the DNA is TGTGCCTGTGACACCGGTTTTGGGGGAACGTGGGGCACCCGACAGATGTTTTTC. It is translated as CACDTGFGGTWGTRQMFF.

The table lists this clone with a few counts. A read error may be the cause here, since a much bigger clone is one base away. This chain connects TRDV2 to TRDJ3, with 13 bases that match TRDD3. This CDR3 region has 19 residues. Per the germline V gene, CDR1 is GEAIGNYY and CDR2 is EKD. The CDR3 here is CAGDTGGYASSWDTRQMFF. The CDR3 bases are TGTGCCGGTGACACTGGGGGATACGCGAGCTCCTGGGACACCCGACAGATGTTTTTC.

This clone is categorized as medium-sized. The genes are TRDV2 and TRDJ2, with 10 bases fitting TRDD3. V was clipped by 3 bases and J by 4 bases; unmatched bases: 7. Germline CDR1 is GEAIGNYY and CDR2 is EKD. The CDR3 runs to 16 residues. CDR3 amino acids: CACDEVGDTQTAQLFF. The CDR3 region has the DNA TGTGCCTGTGACGAGGTGGGGGATACCCAGACAGCACAACTCTTCTTT.

There are a few counts of this clone. Being one base from a much bigger clone, this may be a read error. This chain links TRDV2 with TRDJ2; TRDD3 aligns across 12 bases. With V trimmed by 0 bases and J by 6 bases, 13 bases remained unmatched. Germline CDR1 and CDR2: GEAIGNYY and EKD. The CDR3 is 19 residues long. The CDR3 loop is CACDTVPTLGDTMAAQLFF. The CDR3 DNA follows: TGTGCCTGTGACACCGTCCCCACACTGGGGGATACCATGGCAGCACAACTCTTCTTT.

In its sample, this clone was seen a few times. The protein held in TCRdb is that of a much larger clone and does not match this DNA's translation at residue 11, likely because of a read error; the protein shown is translated from the DNA. The chain is built from TRDV2 and TRDJ1; the match to TRDD3 covers 9 bases. J lost 0 bases, V lost 0 bases, and 10 bases had no gene match. CDR1 and CDR2 (germline): GEAIGNYY, EKD. This CDR3 spans 18 amino acids. The CDR3 DNA follows: TGTGCCTGTGACACCCTACTGGGGGACCCGTGGTACACCGATAAACTCATCTTT. Its translation: CACDTLLGDPWYTDKLIF.

A word on this clone: Different DNA sequences within this sample yield the same CDR3. J is TRDJ3 and V is TRDV2; D is perhaps TRDD3 (5 bases). This CDR3 has 18 amino acids. V lost 0 bases to trimming and J lost 0 bases, with 11 bases between them. Per the germline V gene, CDR1 is GEAIGNYY and CDR2 is EKD. The CDR3 DNA follows: TGTGCCTGTGACACCTGGGGACCAAGCTCCTGGGACACCCGACAGATGTTTTTC. This encodes CACDTWGPSSWDTRQMFF.

There are a few counts of this clone. TCRdb has a much larger clone's protein, which differs at residue 13 from the translation of this DNA, likely because of a read error; what is shown is the protein translated from the DNA. The rearrangement joins TRDV2 to TRDJ2, with D possibly TRDD3 on 6 matching bases. The CDR3 loop spans 17 amino acids. Per the germline V gene, CDR1 is GEAIGNYY and CDR2 is EKD. This chain's CDR3 is CACDPVLGPALTVQLFF. DNA for the CDR3: TGTGCCTGTGACCCCGTGCTGGGGCCCGCTTTGACAGTACAACTCTTCTTT.

This clone is categorized as medium-sized. Other DNA sequences of this sample code for an identical CDR3. The V and J genes are TRDV2 and TRDJ3, with D perhaps matching TRDD3 (6 bases). Germline loops: CDR1 GEAIGNYY, CDR2 EKD. The CDR3 runs 20 residues. Trimming removed 0 bases at V and 0 bases at J, with 17 bases between. CDR3 sequence reads: CACDTVGGPESSWDTRQMFF. DNA for the CDR3: TGTGCCTGTGACACCGTTGGGGGGCCGGAGAGCTCCTGGGACACCCGACAGATGTTTTTC.

CDR3 DNA: TGTGCCCTCGCGGCTGGGTTTCGTCAGGCGAAACTCATCTTT. It yields the protein CALAAGFRQAKLIF. The chain employs TRDV3 and TRDJ1; tentatively, D is TRDD3 (5 bases). Germline assignment: CDR1 TVYSNPD and CDR2 GDNSRS (reference sequence). Trimming cost V 5 bases and J 8 bases, with 24 bases left between them. The CDR3 totals 14 residues.

This clone was seen a handful of times. This may be a read error: a much more frequent sequence differs by one nucleotide. Other DNA sequences in the same sample also yield this CDR3. The chain employs TRDV2 and TRDJ2; TRDD3 aligns across 8 bases. CDR1 is GEAIGNYY and CDR2 is EKD in the germline V gene. CDR3 length: 19 amino acids. The DNA for the CDR3 is TGTGCCTGTGACGGGCTAGATTTCGGGGATACAGGTTTGACGGCACAACTCTTCTTT. Encoded protein: CACDGLDFGDTGLTAQLFF.

For this clone: The TCRdb protein, from a much larger clone, departs from this DNA's translation at residue 10, likely by read error; the protein shown derives from the DNA. The chain joins TRDV2 to TRDJ3; 12 bases match TRDD3. Germline-derived CDR1 and CDR2 are GEAIGNYY and EKD. After removal of 2 bases from V and 3 bases from J, the junction contained 4 bases not matched to a gene. CDR3 size: 18 residues. The DNA of the CDR3 is TGTGCCTGTGACAATACTGGGGGATACTGCTGGGACACCCGACAGATGTTTTTC. It translates to CACDNTGGYCWDTRQMFF.

This clone was picked up a small number of times. This could be a read error, since a much larger clone is one nucleotide away. Other DNA sequences of this sample code for an identical CDR3. CDR3: CACDTWGTSSWDTRQMFF. In DNA, the CDR3 is TGTGCCTGTGACACTTGGGGGACCAGCTCCTGGGACACCCGACAGATGTTTTTC. The chain joins TRDV2 to TRDJ3; 7 nucleotides line up with TRDD3. Germline V lookup: CDR1 GEAIGNYY, CDR2 EKD. This CDR3 comprises 18 residues. The ends lost 1 base at V and 0 bases at J; junction bases unmatched: 5.

On this clone: A read error may account for a junction end that differs from germline. In the same sample, other DNA sequences code for this CDR3. The genes are TRDV2 and TRDJ3, with 10 bases aligning to TRDD3. This CDR3 is 19 amino acids long. Germline-derived CDR1 and CDR2 are GEAIGNYY and EKD. CDR3 in amino acids: CACDTVLGDNSWDTRQMFF. DNA of the CDR3: TGTGCCTGCGACACCGTGCTGGGGGATAACTCCTGGGACACCCGACAGATGTTTTTC.

As for this clone: The protein that TCRdb holds for this DNA derives from a much larger clone and differs from the translated DNA at residue 14, which likely indicates a read error; the protein shown here is translated from the DNA. This sequence joins TRDV2 and TRDJ1, with TRDD3 matching over 11 bases. The germline gives CDR1 GEAIGNYY, CDR2 EKD. This CDR3 comprises 16 residues. CDR3 nucleotides: TGTGCCTGTGACTCGCTGGGGGATACTTACACCGATAAACCCATCTTT. Translation: CACDSLGDTYTDKPIF.

Turning to this clone: Since a far larger clone is one base different, this is likely a read error. This chain connects TRDV2 to TRDJ3; TRDD3 aligns across 7 bases. The J gene, left out of TCRdb, was set here by checking the DNA against germline. The junction had 13 bases not matched to a gene; V was cut back by 3 bases and J by 0 bases. This CDR3 has 20 amino acids. Germline CDR1 is GEAIGNYY and CDR2 is EKD. The CDR3 here is CACDRTYWGTSSWDTRQMFF. CDR3 DNA: TGTGCCTGTGACCGGACGTACTGGGGTACGAGCTCCTGGGACACCCGACAGATGTTTTTC.

By proportion, this clone is medium-sized. The chain is built from TRDV2 and TRDJ3, with 12 bases lining up with TRDD3. CDR3 length: 17 amino acids. The V and J ends lost 2 bases and 6 bases, in that order; junction bases with no gene match: 4. Germline CDR1 GEAIGNYY, CDR2 EKD. DNA for the CDR3: TGTGCCTGTGACAACGTACTGGGGGATACGGACACCCGACAGATGTTTTTC. Amino acid sequence: CACDNVLGDTDTRQMFF.